One and the same sample provided the 11 T cell receptor beta chains below, sequenced in a study of blood T cell repertoires in COVID-19. Using immunoSEQ multiplex PCR, the repertoire was profiled, and TCRdb retains in-frame clones only, with some absent. The sample lists 60,000 or so clones, more than 75% occurring once. The source material was peripheral blood. The source of these receptors is a human donor in a cohort sampled during active COVID-19.

The gene calls are TRBV11-2 and TRBJ2-4, with TRBD1 as a possible D gene (6 bases). Germline V gives CDR1 SGHAT, CDR2 FQNNGV. The CDR3 extends over 17 amino acids. V lost 2 bases and J 7 bases, leaving 21 bases between the germline ends. The CDR3 loop reads CASSLTAGTLQGNIQYF. DNA for the CDR3: TGTGCCAGCAGCTTAACGGCCGGGACACTACAAGGGAACATTCAGTACTTC.

V gene TRBV13 combines with J gene TRBJ1-1; no definite D call. CDR1 is PRHDT, CDR2 FYEKMQ, per germline (reference sequence). V was shortened by 2 bases and J by 0 bases, with 7 bases between the two germline ends. The CDR3 runs 14 residues. DNA for the CDR3: TGTGCCAGCAGCTTAAATGTCTTGAACACTGAAGCTTTCTTT. The encoded protein is CASSLNVLNTEAFF.

This clone was observed a single time. The CDR3: CSAHLDRQYF. The CDR3 region has the DNA TGCAGTGCCCATCTCGACAGGCAGTATTTT. The V and J genes are TRBV20-1 and TRBJ2-3; possibly TRBD1 for D (5 bases). V was clipped by 6 bases and J by 11 bases, with 12 bases between them. This CDR3 region has 10 residues. The V gene's germline CDR1 is DFQATT and CDR2 SNEGSKA (reference sequence).

This clone has just a few counts. The chain has TRBV5-1 and TRBJ2-6; maybe TRBD1 (6 bases). Looked up from germline, CDR1 is SGHRS and CDR2 is YFSETQ. The V end was cut by 0 bases, the J end by 0 bases, with 13 bases between. This CDR3 is 18 amino acids long. CDR3 nucleotide sequence: TGCGCCAGCAGCTTGGGAGGTGGGGGCCTCTCTGGGGCCAACGTCCTGACTTTC. Translating it yields CASSLGGGGLSGANVLTF.

The rearrangement links TRBV6-5 to TRBJ1-1; D remains ambiguous. The germline gives CDR1 MNHEY, CDR2 SVGAGI. The ends were cut back, 4 bases at V and 4 bases at J, with 13 bases in the middle. CDR3 size: 14 residues. For the CDR3, the DNA is TGTGCCAGCAGTTTGGTGTTAGGCGGCACTGAAGCTTTCTTT. This sequence encodes CASSLVLGGTEAFF.

V usage is TRBV2 and J usage is TRBJ1-5, with 8 positions matching TRBD1. V lost 6 bases to trimming and J lost 1 base; unmatched junction nucleotides: 5. The CDR3 has 15 residues. The germline CDR1 and CDR2 sequences are SNHLY and FYNNEI. CDR3 loop: CASRNGQGSNQPQHF. The CDR3 coding sequence is TGTGCCAGCAGAAACGGACAGGGAAGCAATCAGCCCCAGCATTTT.

The genes are TRBV2 and TRBJ2-7; TRBD1 agrees at 7 bases. CDR3 length equals 14 residues. V was pared by 5 bases and J by 0 bases, with 4 bases of the junction left unmatched. Per the germline V gene, CDR1 is SNHLY and CDR2 is FYNNEI. CDR3 residues: CASSRDSSSYEQYV. DNA of the CDR3: TGTGCCAGCAGTCGGGACAGCAGCTCCTACGAGCAGTACGTC.

The chain uses TRBV6-5 and TRBJ2-5, with TRBD2 as a possible D gene (6 bases). Germline CDR1 MNHEY, CDR2 SVGAGI. The CDR3 runs to 13 residues. V lost 5 bases and J 5 bases, leaving 12 bases between the germline ends. As DNA, the CDR3 is TGTGCCAGCAGTCCCGGGGGAACCGAGACCCAGTACTTC. This translates into CASSPGGTETQYF.

The chain has TRBV19 and TRBJ1-5, with a possible D match to TRBD1 (6 bases). CDR3 length: 14 amino acids. Between the trimmed V and J ends, which lost 8 bases and 5 bases, there was a span of 16 bases. Germline values: CDR1 LNHDA, CDR2 SQIVND (reference sequence). CDR3 DNA: TGTGCCAGTTGGCGGGGGCAACCACATCAGCCCCAGCATTTT. It translates to CASWRGQPHQPQHF.

This chain's CDR3 is CASSTSQGASSYNEQFF. In nucleotides, the CDR3 is TGTGCCAGCAGCACGTCTCAGGGGGCAAGCTCCTACAATGAGCAGTTCTTC. V and J are TRBV21-1 and TRBJ2-1; TRBD1, as called in the table, went unchecked against the DNA. TRBV21-1 is noted as a pseudogene. The CDR3 runs to 17 residues.

The chain joins TRBV10-3 to TRBJ1-3, with no clear D. The V gene's germline CDR1 is ENHRY and CDR2 SYGVKD. The CDR3 extends over 14 amino acids. Trimming shortened V by 5 bases and J by 0 bases, and 8 bases separated the two germline ends. CDR3 in amino acids: CAISRDTSGNTIYF. For the CDR3, the DNA is TGTGCCATCAGTCGAGACACCTCTGGAAACACCATATATTTT.